A selection of T cell receptor beta chains follows, all from one sample in a study of T cell responses to AZD1222 COVID-19 vaccine. The assay was immunoSEQ multiplex PCR, and TCRdb's table has in-frame clones only and misses some. The sample holds more than 85,000 clones, approximately 90% seen once. Source: peripheral blood, taken on day 0 of AZD1222 vaccination. The receptors stem from an adult in good health. CDR3s leave out the opening cysteine and the closing phenylalanine or tryptophan. D genes are given only for firm matches. Not all rows give a size; the values are once, few, many and, for expanded clones, a class.

V,size,J,D,CDR3
TRBV27,-,TRBJ2-7,-,ASSSQGTGTHEQY
TRBV30,-,TRBJ1-6,-,AWRGEGSYNSPLH
TRBV10-1,-,TRBJ1-1,TRBD1,ASSGTGTGGGEAF
TRBV6-5,once,TRBJ1-5,TRBD1,WTGALNQPQH
TRBV27,-,TRBJ2-2,-,ASSLAGVGELF
TRBV30,-,TRBJ1-1,-,AWSVFMGTEAF
TRBV3-1/TRBV3-2,-,TRBJ1-2,-,ASSHGNNYGYT
TRBV4-1,-,TRBJ2-3,-,ASLGLADTQY
TRBV6-5,-,TRBJ2-7,TRBD2,ALGTSGGYRYEQY
TRBV6-2/TRBV6-3,-,TRBJ1-6,-,ASSSPDTLNSPLH
TRBV19,-,TRBJ2-3,TRBD2,ASKASGGVADTQY
TRBV24-1,-,TRBJ2-3,TRBD2,ATSESGRGSDTQY
TRBV7-9,-,TRBJ2-5,-,ASSLMTDKETQY
TRBV11-2,-,TRBJ1-1,TRBD1,ASSFRRGLGEAF
TRBV2,once,TRBJ2-7,-,ASRRDTVYEQY
TRBV3-1/TRBV3-2,few,TRBJ2-7,TRBD2,ASSQGAGAEQY
TRBV11-2,few,TRBJ2-1,-,ASSLDSSVTYNEQF
TRBV3-1/TRBV3-2,-,TRBJ1-1,-,ASSYFGGFNTEAF
TRBV10-3,-,TRBJ2-6,-,AIKAGSGANVLT
TRBV18,-,TRBJ1-2,TRBD1,ASSQDRDYGYT
TRBV7-9,-,TRBJ1-2,TRBD1,ASSNLQGEKYGYT
TRBV5-5,-,TRBJ2-5,-,ASSLGPDGTQY
TRBV4-1,-,TRBJ2-1,TRBD2,ASSHPGLAGGSSYNEQF
TRBV5-1,-,TRBJ2-5,TRBD1,ACSTGGIETQY
TRBV4-3,-,TRBJ1-4,-,ASSSQGKLF
TRBV7-9,-,TRBJ1-6,-,ASSLAVDNSPLH
TRBV27,-,TRBJ1-5,-,ASSLGTAGSPQH
TRBV27,-,TRBJ1-2,-,ATGGDKGLYGYT
TRBV6-1,-,TRBJ1-5,-,ASSEGPSRAQH
TRBV2,once,TRBJ2-3,TRBD1,ARRTGSTDTQY
TRBV2,-,TRBJ2-7,-,ASGGPSLEQY
TRBV30,-,TRBJ1-1,-,AWSRVPEAF
TRBV6-5,-,TRBJ1-5,-,ASSYAGYGNQPQH
TRBV6-5,-,TRBJ2-3,-,ASSRDRSDTQY
TRBV5-6,-,TRBJ1-1,-,ASSSEDFLKGDTEAF
TRBV30,-,TRBJ2-7,TRBD1,AWSEGQGASEQY
TRBV27,-,TRBJ1-2,TRBD1,ATSPSQGVVYGYT
TRBV4-3,-,TRBJ2-5,TRBD2,ASSQGGSGGEETQY
TRBV19,once,TRBJ1-5,-,ASSPQGPTYSNQPQH
TRBV30,-,TRBJ2-1,-,AWRALAASYNEQF
TRBV9,-,TRBJ2-2,-,ASSVEATYTGELF
TRBV6-6,-,TRBJ2-1,TRBD2,ASSSTSGGGNEQF
TRBV11-1,-,TRBJ2-1,-,ASSPPYNEQF
TRBV7-9,-,TRBJ1-2,-,ASSSGGVLGYT
TRBV14,once,TRBJ2-2,-,ASSQVNTGELF
TRBV2,-,TRBJ1-5,-,ASSESRYNQPQH
TRBV4-3,once,TRBJ1-5,-,ASSSRPGRQPQH
TRBV6-6,-,TRBJ2-7,-,ASSFTGTSYEQY